Listed here are 18 T cell receptor beta chains from one sample, sequenced in a study of cytomegalovirus exposure and HLA in healthy donors. A multiplex PCR was run with 60 Vbeta primers and 13 Jbeta primers. Libraries were prepared by immunoSEQ multiplex PCR; TCRdb keeps only in-frame clonotypes and omits some of them. The table has 150,000 or so clones, about 83% seen once. Sequences were obtained from PBMCs. The receptors here all came from a man in his forties in good health and CMV-seropositive.

The rearrangement uses TRBV11-2 and TRBJ2-1; 8 bases are a match to TRBD2. Trimming removed 4 bases from V and 7 bases from J; junction bases left unmatched: 9. Looked up from germline, CDR1 is SGHAT and CDR2 is FQNNGV. The length of the CDR3 is 15 residues. The CDR3 sequence: CASSYGLAALNEQFF. The CDR3 region has the DNA TGTGCCAGCAGCTACGGACTAGCCGCTTTAAATGAGCAGTTCTTC.

The chain links TRBV6-5 to TRBJ2-7, with D hard to call. Germline V gives CDR1 MNHEY, CDR2 SVGAGI. Between the trimmed V and J ends, which lost 4 bases and 3 bases, there was a span of 4 bases. The CDR3 consists of 11 residues. The CDR3 nucleotides read TGTGCCAGCAGTTCCGTCTACGAGCAGTACTTC. It translates to CASSSVYEQYF.

The chain recombines TRBV7-2 with TRBJ1-3; D unresolved. The V end was cut by 5 bases, the J end by 0 bases, with 11 bases between. Germline CDR1 is SGHTA and CDR2 is FQGNSA. This CDR3 comprises 15 residues. The CDR3 is CASSPGRGSGNTIYF. Here the CDR3 DNA reads TGTGCCAGCAGCCCCGGCCGGGGCTCTGGAAACACCATATATTTT.

The chain has TRBV18 and TRBJ2-5, with D unclear. Germline V CDR1 and CDR2: KGHSH, LQKENI. This CDR3 is 14 amino acids long. Between the trimmed V and J ends, which lost 6 bases and 0 bases, there was a span of 11 bases. In nucleotides, the CDR3 is TGTGCCAGCTCTACGGGTTTGTACCAAGAGACCCAGTACTTC. This gives the protein CASSTGLYQETQYF.

This clone was found a few times. This chain connects TRBV5-1 to TRBJ2-4; maybe TRBD1 (5 bases). The CDR3 contains 14 residues. The germline V gene has CDR1 SGHRS and CDR2 YFSETQ. Trimming pared 0 bases from V and 6 bases from J, leaving 10 bases between. CDR3 DNA sequence: TGCGCCAGCAGCTTGGGGCGGACATCAAACATTCAGTACTTC. Its protein is CASSLGRTSNIQYF.

This clone appeared once. The CDR3 sequence: CAISPGGGRYF. CDR3 nucleotides: TGTGCCATCAGCCCTGGGGGGGGACGGTACTTC. V is TRBV10-3 and J is TRBJ2-7, with 7 bases lining up with TRBD2. This CDR3 has 11 amino acids. After removal of 6 bases from V and 12 bases from J, the junction contained 8 bases not matched to a gene. Germline V lookup: CDR1 ENHRY, CDR2 SYGVKD.

The chain couples TRBV20-1 to TRBJ2-5; D is undetermined. The V and J ends lost 5 bases and 1 base respectively, with 5 bases between them. The CDR3 contains 11 residues. Germline loops: CDR1 DFQATT, CDR2 SNEGSKA (reference sequence). CDR3 nucleotide sequence: TGCAGTGCTCTACGCCAAGAGACCCAGTACTTC. It is translated as CSALRQETQYF.

This clone has more than one count but fewer than ten. This chain links TRBV27 with TRBJ2-7; the D gene is possibly TRBD2 (6 bases). From germline, CDR1 is MNHEY and CDR2 SMNVEV (reference sequence). The CDR3 runs to 15 residues. The ends were cut back, 3 bases at V and 2 bases at J, with 14 bases in the middle. CDR3 coding DNA: TGTGCCAGCAGTTTGGAGGGATCGGATACCTACGAGCAGTACTTC. Translated, it gives CASSLEGSDTYEQYF.

For this clone: Relative to the germline gene, one junction end is altered; a read error may explain this. The rearrangement links TRBV7-9 to TRBJ1-2; D gene ambiguous. Germline V gene data show CDR1 as SEHNR and CDR2 as FQNEAQ (reference sequence). The CDR3 is 12 amino acids. The CDR3 DNA reads as TGTTCCAGCAGCTTCGCGGGCTATGGCTACACCTTC. Its protein product is CSSSFAGYGYTF.

The J gene is TRBJ2-7, the V gene TRBV14; 11 nucleotides agree with TRBD2. The V gene's germline CDR1 is SGHDN and CDR2 FVKESK. The CDR3 loop spans 16 amino acids. The junction had 6 bases not matched to a gene; V was cut back by 4 bases and J by 1 base. The CDR3 reads CASSPTSGVSSYEQYF. CDR3 nucleotide sequence: TGTGCCAGCAGCCCGACTAGCGGGGTCTCATCCTACGAGCAGTACTTC.

The chain joins TRBV4-1 to TRBJ2-3; D remains ambiguous. The CDR3 sequence is 13 residues long. Trimming shortened V by 4 bases and J by 6 bases, and 11 bases separated the two germline ends. Germline assignment: CDR1 MGHRA and CDR2 YSYEKL. CDR3 sequence: CASSLRPEDTQYF. As DNA, the CDR3 is TGCGCCAGCAGCCTAAGACCGGAGGATACGCAGTATTTT.

J is TRBJ2-7 and V is TRBV7-9; 9 bases fit TRBD1. This CDR3 contains 15 residues. V was clipped by 1 base and J by 5 bases; unmatched bases: 6. The germline CDR1 and CDR2 sequences are SEHNR and FQNEAQ (reference sequence). For the CDR3, the DNA is TGTGCCAGCAGCTTAGAGGGGACAGGGCACAACGAGCAGTACTTC. Its translation: CASSLEGTGHNEQYF. The complete variable domain, with remaining parts taken from reference TRBV7-9 and TRBJ2-7, reads DTGVSQNPRHKITKRGQNVTFRCDPISEHNRLYWYRQTLGQGPEFLTYFQNEAQLEKSRLLSDRFSAERPKGSFSTLEIQRTEQGDSAMYLCASSLEGTGHNEQYFGPGTRLTVT.

The gene calls are TRBV6-4 and TRBJ1-1, with a weak D call TRBD1 (5 bases). V was trimmed by 0 bases and J by 4 bases, leaving 12 bases between them. Per the germline V gene, CDR1 is MRHNA and CDR2 is SNTAGT. The CDR3 runs to 15 residues. In nucleotides, the CDR3 is TGTGCCAGCAGTGACTCGGCAGACGGGGGCACTGAAGCTTTCTTT. Its translation is CASSDSADGGTEAFF.

This chain links TRBV18 with TRBJ1-1; D uncertain. This CDR3 comprises 15 residues. Germline V gene sequence: CDR1 KGHSH, CDR2 LQKENI. V was pared by 1 base and J by 7 bases, with 16 bases between. The CDR3 loop is CASSPRRDSIGEAFF. The CDR3, as DNA: TGTGCCAGCTCACCACGGAGGGATAGCATTGGTGAAGCTTTCTTT.

This chain links TRBV6-5 with TRBJ1-3, with D possibly being TRBD1 (5 bases). This CDR3 comprises 13 residues. Germline lookup yields CDR1 MNHEY and CDR2 SVGAGI. Deletions cut 6 bases from V and 4 bases from J, with 10 bases between. The CDR3 sequence: CASRGPGGNTIYF. The CDR3 DNA is TGTGCCAGCAGGGGGCCGGGCGGAAACACCATATATTTT.

The chain combines TRBV2 with TRBJ2-7; D possibly corresponds to TRBD1 (6 bases). Trimming left V 6 bases short and J 6 bases short, with 12 bases between. The CDR3 is 12 amino acids. CDR1 and CDR2 from the germline V gene are SNHLY and FYNNEI. CDR3 region: CASRQQGGEQYF. In DNA form, the CDR3 reads TGTGCCAGCAGACAACAGGGTGGCGAGCAGTACTTC.

The DNA of the CDR3 is TGTGCCAGCACCCTACAGGACGCACTCTCCGAAGCTTTCTTT. This gives the protein CASTLQDALSEAFF. The chain links TRBV2 to TRBJ1-1; D is perhaps TRBD1 (5 bases). Per the germline V gene, CDR1 is SNHLY and CDR2 is FYNNEI. The CDR3 is 14 amino acids. With 7 bases removed from V and 8 bases from J, the gap between germline ends came to 20 bases.

The chain has TRBV5-6 and TRBJ2-7, with 7 bases aligning to TRBD2. Per the germline V gene, CDR1 is SGHDT and CDR2 is YYEEEE. This CDR3 region has 14 residues. V shed 2 bases and J 4 bases; nucleotides not matched to a gene: 6. The CDR3 loop reads CASSLLSGRYEQYF. CDR3 nucleotide sequence: TGTGCCAGCAGCTTACTTAGCGGGCGGTACGAGCAGTACTTC. The full variable domain, its missing parts supplied by reference TRBV5-6 and TRBJ2-7, is DAGVTQSPTHLIKTRGQQVTLRCSPKSGHDTVSWYQQALGQGPQFIFQYYEEEERQRGNFPDRFSGHQFPNYSSELNVNALLLGDSALYLCASSLLSGRYEQYFGPGTRLTVT.